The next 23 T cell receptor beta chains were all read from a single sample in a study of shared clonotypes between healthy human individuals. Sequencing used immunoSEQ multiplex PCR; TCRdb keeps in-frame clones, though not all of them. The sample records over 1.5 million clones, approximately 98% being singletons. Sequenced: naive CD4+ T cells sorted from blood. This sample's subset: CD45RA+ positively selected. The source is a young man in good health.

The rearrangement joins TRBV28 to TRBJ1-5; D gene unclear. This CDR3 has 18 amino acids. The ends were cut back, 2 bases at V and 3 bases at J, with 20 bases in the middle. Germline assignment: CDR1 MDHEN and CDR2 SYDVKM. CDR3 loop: CASSLGLMGKLNNQPQHF. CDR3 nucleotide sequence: TGTGCCAGCAGTTTAGGCCTAATGGGGAAGCTTAACAATCAGCCCCAGCATTTT.

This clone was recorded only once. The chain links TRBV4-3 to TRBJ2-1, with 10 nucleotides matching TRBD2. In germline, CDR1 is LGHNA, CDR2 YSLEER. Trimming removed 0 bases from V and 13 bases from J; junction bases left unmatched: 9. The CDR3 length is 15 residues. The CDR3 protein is CASSQDELAGGVQFF. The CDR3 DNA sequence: TGCGCCAGCAGCCAAGACGAGTTAGCGGGAGGCGTCCAGTTCTTC.

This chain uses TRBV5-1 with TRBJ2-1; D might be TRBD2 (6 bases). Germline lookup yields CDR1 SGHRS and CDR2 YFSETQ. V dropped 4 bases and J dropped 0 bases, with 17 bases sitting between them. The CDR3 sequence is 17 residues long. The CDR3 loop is CASSEEERAVSYNEQFF. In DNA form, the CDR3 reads TGCGCCAGCAGCGAGGAGGAGCGGGCCGTCTCCTACAATGAGCAGTTCTTC.

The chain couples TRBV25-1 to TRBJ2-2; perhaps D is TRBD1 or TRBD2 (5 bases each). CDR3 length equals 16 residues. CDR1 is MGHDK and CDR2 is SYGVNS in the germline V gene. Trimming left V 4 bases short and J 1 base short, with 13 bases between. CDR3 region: CASSATGAENTGELFF. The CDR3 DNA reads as TGTGCCAGCAGTGCTACCGGGGCCGAGAACACCGGGGAGCTGTTTTTT.

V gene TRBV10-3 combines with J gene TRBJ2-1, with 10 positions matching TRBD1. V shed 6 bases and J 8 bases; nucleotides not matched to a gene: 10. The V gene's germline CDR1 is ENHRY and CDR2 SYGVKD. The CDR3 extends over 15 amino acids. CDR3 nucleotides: TGTGCCATCAGGCCCGGGACAGGGGAAGGTTATGAGCAGTTCTTC. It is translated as CAIRPGTGEGYEQFF.

The CDR3 is CASSRPASGVGGELFF. The CDR3 DNA reads TGTGCCAGCAGCCGCCCAGCTAGCGGGGTGGGCGGGGAGCTGTTTTTT. The chain carries TRBV28 and TRBJ2-2, with 9 bases aligning to TRBD2. CDR1 is MDHEN and CDR2 is SYDVKM in the germline V gene. The CDR3 has 16 residues. The junction had 12 bases not matched to a gene; V was cut back by 6 bases and J by 7 bases.

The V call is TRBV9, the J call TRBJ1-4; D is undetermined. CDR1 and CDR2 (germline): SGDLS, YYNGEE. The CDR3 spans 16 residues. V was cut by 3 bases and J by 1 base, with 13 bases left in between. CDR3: CASSEKTGRTNEKLFF. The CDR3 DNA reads TGTGCCAGCAGCGAAAAAACTGGGCGAACTAATGAAAAACTGTTTTTT.

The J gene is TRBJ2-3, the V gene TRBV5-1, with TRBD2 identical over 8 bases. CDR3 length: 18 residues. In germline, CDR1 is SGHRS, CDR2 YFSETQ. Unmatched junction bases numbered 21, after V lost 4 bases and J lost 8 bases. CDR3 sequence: CASSPYVATSGLNFTQYF. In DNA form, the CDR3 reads TGCGCCAGCAGCCCCTACGTTGCCACTAGCGGACTAAATTTTACGCAGTATTTT.

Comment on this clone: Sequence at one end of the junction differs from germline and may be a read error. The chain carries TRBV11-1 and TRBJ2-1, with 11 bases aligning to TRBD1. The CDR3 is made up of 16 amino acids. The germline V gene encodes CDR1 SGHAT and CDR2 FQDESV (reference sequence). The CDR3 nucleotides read TGTGCCAGCACCTTACGTGGGACAGGGGGCTACAATGAGCAGTTCTTC. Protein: CASTLRGTGGYNEQFF.

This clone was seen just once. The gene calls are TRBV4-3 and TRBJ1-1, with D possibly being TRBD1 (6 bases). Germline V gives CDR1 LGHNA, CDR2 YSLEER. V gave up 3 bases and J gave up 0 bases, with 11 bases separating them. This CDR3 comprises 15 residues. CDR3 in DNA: TGCGCCAGCAGCCATAGCGACAGGCTGAACACTGAAGCTTTCTTT. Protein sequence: CASSHSDRLNTEAFF.

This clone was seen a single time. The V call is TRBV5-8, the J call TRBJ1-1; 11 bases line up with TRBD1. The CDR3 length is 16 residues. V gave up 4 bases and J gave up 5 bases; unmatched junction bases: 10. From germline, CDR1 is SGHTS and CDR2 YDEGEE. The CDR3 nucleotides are TGTGCCAGCAGCAAGTGGACAGGGGGCTATGGGACTGAAGCTTTCTTT. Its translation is CASSKWTGGYGTEAFF.

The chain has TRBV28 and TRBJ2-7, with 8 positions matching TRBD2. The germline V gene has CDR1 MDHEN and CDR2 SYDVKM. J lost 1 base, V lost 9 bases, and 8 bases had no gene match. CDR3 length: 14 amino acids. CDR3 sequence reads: CASHTAGESYEQYF. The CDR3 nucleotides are TGTGCCAGTCATACAGCGGGAGAGTCCTACGAGCAGTACTTC. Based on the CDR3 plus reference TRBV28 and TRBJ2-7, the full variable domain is DVKVTQSSRYLVKRTGEKVFLECVQDMDHENMFWYRQDPGLGLRLIYFSYDVKMKEKGDIPEGYSVSREKKERFSLILESASTNQTSMYLCASHTAGESYEQYFGPGTRLTVT.

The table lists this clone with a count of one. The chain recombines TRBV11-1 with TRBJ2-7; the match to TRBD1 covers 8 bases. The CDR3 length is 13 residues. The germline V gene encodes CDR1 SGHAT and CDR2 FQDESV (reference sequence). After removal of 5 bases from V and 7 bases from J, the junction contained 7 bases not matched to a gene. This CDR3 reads CASSAQGALEQYF. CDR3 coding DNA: TGTGCCAGCAGCGCCCAGGGGGCCCTAGAGCAGTACTTC.

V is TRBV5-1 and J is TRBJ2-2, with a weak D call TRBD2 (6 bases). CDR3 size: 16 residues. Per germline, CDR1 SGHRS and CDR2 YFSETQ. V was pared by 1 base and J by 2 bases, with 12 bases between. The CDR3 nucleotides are TGCGCCAGCAGCTTGACAGAGGCGGGAAACACCGGGGAGCTGTTTTTT. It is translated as CASSLTEAGNTGELFF.

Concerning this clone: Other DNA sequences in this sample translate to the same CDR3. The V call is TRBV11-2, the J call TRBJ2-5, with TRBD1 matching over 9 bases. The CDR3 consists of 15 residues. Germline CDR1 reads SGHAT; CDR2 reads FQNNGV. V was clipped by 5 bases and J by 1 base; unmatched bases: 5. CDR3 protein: CASSSRDRAQETQYF. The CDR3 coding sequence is TGTGCCAGCAGCAGCAGGGACAGGGCCCAAGAGACCCAGTACTTC.

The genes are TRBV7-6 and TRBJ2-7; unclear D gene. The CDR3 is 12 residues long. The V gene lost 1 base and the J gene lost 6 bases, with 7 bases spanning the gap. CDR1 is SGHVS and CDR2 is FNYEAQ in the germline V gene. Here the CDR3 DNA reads TGTGCCAGCAGCTTAGACAGATTCGAGCAGTACTTC. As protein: CASSLDRFEQYF.

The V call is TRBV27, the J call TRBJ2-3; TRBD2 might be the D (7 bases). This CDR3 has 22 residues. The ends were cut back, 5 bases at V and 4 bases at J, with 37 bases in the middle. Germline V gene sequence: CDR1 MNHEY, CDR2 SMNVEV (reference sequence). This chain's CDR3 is CASSPIRTGFKGGRYSSDTQYF. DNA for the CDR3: TGTGCCAGCAGTCCGATCCGTACAGGGTTTAAGGGCGGGAGATACAGTTCAGATACGCAGTATTTT.

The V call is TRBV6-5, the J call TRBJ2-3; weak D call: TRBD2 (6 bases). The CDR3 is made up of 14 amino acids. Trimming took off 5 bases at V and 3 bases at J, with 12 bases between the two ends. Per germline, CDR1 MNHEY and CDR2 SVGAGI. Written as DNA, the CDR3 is TGTGCCAGCAGTAGCCCGGGACTTACAGATACGCAGTATTTT. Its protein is CASSSPGLTDTQYF.

The CDR3 bases are TGTGCCAGCAGCTTATACCAGACTAGCGGGAGCGGCGAGCAGTACTTC. It is translated as CASSLYQTSGSGEQYF. The chain carries TRBV5-6 and TRBJ2-7, with 12 bases that match TRBD2. The CDR3 is 16 residues long. With 2 bases clipped from V and 6 bases from J, the junction kept 9 bases outside the gene matches. CDR1 is SGHDT and CDR2 is YYEEEE in the germline V gene.

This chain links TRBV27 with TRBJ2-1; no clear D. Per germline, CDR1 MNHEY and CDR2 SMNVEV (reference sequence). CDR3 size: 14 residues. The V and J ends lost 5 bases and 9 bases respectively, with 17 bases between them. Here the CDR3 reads CASSPNAPPFEQFF. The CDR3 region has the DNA TGTGCCAGCAGTCCCAATGCCCCCCCCTTTGAGCAGTTCTTC.

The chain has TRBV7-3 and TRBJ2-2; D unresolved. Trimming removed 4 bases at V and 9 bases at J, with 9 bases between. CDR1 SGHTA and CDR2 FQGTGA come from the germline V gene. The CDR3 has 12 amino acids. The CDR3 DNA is TGTGCCAGCAGCTCTGGGCGCCGGGAGCTGTTTTTT. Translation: CASSSGRRELFF.

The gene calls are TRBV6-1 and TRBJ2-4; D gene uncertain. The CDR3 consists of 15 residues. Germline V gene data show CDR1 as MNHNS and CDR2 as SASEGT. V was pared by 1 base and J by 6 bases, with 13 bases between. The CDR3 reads CASSEVGFDSNIQYF. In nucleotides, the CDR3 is TGTGCCAGCAGTGAAGTGGGCTTCGATTCAAACATTCAGTACTTC.

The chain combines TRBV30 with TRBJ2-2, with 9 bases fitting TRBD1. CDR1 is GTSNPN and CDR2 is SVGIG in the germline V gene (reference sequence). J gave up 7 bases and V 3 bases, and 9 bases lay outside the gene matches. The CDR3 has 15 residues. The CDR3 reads CAWRINRGPDGELFF. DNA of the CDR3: TGTGCCTGGAGAATTAACAGGGGGCCGGACGGGGAGCTGTTTTTT.